These 9 T cell receptor beta chains came from one sample sequenced in a study of T-cell reconstitution after alpha-beta-depleted transplantation in children. Unique molecular identifiers were used in preparing the TCRbeta library. Each CDR3 protein gets one entry after TCRdb re-called the PCR reads with MiXCR. This table has more than 450,000 distinct CDR3 sequences, about a sixth appearing once. The material sequenced was PBMCs from the stem cell graft donor, taken from the stem cell graft. Every receptor here comes from a human donor who donated a stem cell graft to a child with acute lymphoblastic leukemia.

The table lists this clonotype with a few counts. V is TRBV12-5 and J is TRBJ1-2; 7 nucleotides match TRBD1. CDR1 and CDR2 from the germline V gene are LGHNT and FRNRAP. The CDR3 has 14 amino acids. Trimming at V came to 6 bases and at J to 8 bases, leaving 12 bases not matched to a gene. CDR3 residues: CASGPTDRRGGYTF. The DNA for the CDR3 is TGTGCTAGTGGCCCTACGGACAGGAGAGGGGGCTACACCTTC.

This clonotype was counted ten times or more. The gene calls are TRBV11-1 and TRBJ2-7, with 8 bases aligning to TRBD2. Germline lookup yields CDR1 SGHAT and CDR2 FQDESV (reference sequence). The CDR3 extends over 14 amino acids. With 6 bases clipped from V and 2 bases from J, the junction kept 6 bases outside the gene matches. This CDR3 reads CASRDSGKAYEQYF. The CDR3 DNA is TGTGCCAGCAGGGATAGCGGGAAGGCCTACGAGCAGTACTTC.

This CDR3 is CASNIMVGSRWPDTQYF. The CDR3 DNA is TGTGCCAGCAACATCATGGTGGGTTCTCGGTGGCCAGATACGCAGTATTTT. The rearrangement uses TRBV12-3 or TRBV12-4 and TRBJ2-3; no clear D gene. Trimming removed 7 bases from V and 4 bases from J, with 24 bases in between. This CDR3 region has 17 residues.

There are a few counts of this clonotype. The V gene is TRBV24-1, the J gene TRBJ1-2; 8 bases map to TRBD1. Germline trimming cut 6 bases from V and 6 bases from J; bases unmatched to any gene: 8. CDR1 is KGHDR and CDR2 is SFDVKD in the germline V gene. This CDR3 has 14 residues. Here the CDR3 reads CATSSRQGAHGYTF. The CDR3 coding sequence is TGTGCCACCAGTTCGCGGCAGGGGGCCCATGGCTACACCTTC.

This clonotype was counted between two and nine times. The rearrangement uses TRBV15 and TRBJ2-1; no definite D call. From germline, CDR1 is LNHNV and CDR2 YYDKDF (reference sequence). V was cut by 0 bases and J by 10 bases, with 7 bases left in between. The CDR3 consists of 12 residues. In DNA form, the CDR3 reads TGTGCCACCAGCAGAGATGAGACAGAGCAGTTCTTC. Translating gives CATSRDETEQFF.

A few counts support this clonotype. V gene TRBV15 combines with J gene TRBJ2-5, with D perhaps matching TRBD1 (5 bases). This CDR3 spans 13 amino acids. Looked up from germline, CDR1 is LNHNV and CDR2 is YYDKDF (reference sequence). V gave up 2 bases and J gave up 3 bases, with 7 bases separating them. This chain's CDR3 is CATSRRQKETQYF. For the CDR3, the DNA is TGTGCCACCAGCAGAAGACAGAAAGAGACCCAGTACTTC.

Only a few counts were recorded for this clonotype. The chain joins TRBV29-1 to TRBJ2-3; tentatively, D is TRBD1 (7 bases). CDR3 length: 15 amino acids. The germline CDR1 and CDR2 sequences are SQVTM and ANQGSEA. Trimming removed 4 bases at V and 2 bases at J, with 16 bases between. The chain's CDR3 is CSVGGDRLSTDTQYF. CDR3 nucleotide sequence: TGCAGCGTTGGGGGGGACAGATTGTCCACAGATACGCAGTATTTT.

The chain recombines TRBV24-1 with TRBJ2-1; D is undetermined. This CDR3 has 14 amino acids. Per the germline V gene, CDR1 is KGHDR and CDR2 is SFDVKD. Trimming cost V 3 bases and J 5 bases, with 10 bases left between them. CDR3 residues: CATSDPGTDNEQFF. The DNA of the CDR3 is TGTGCCACCAGTGATCCAGGTACGGACAATGAGCAGTTCTTC.

The chain combines TRBV5-1 with TRBJ2-7; a weak D match, TRBD2 (5 bases). Trimming stripped 3 bases from V and 5 bases from J, with 12 bases between. CDR3 length equals 13 residues. Per the germline V gene, CDR1 is SGHRS and CDR2 is YFSETQ. The CDR3 here is CASSSSSFDEQYF. The CDR3 DNA sequence: TGCGCCAGCAGCTCCTCTAGCTTCGACGAGCAGTACTTC.